The clone carrying this T cell receptor beta chain was detected only a few times. Its target is not known. Thyroid surgery was performed in patients who had received no treatment beforehand. In the authors' workflow: Built for papillary thyroid cancer, a distant-metastasis classifier drew on CDR3 differences across clinicopathological groups. TCRdb re-clonotyped the PCR reads through MiXCR. TCRdb's processing, not the study's, gives the V and J calls here. The repertoire holds 6,000 to 6,500 clones, with 25% to 30% as singletons. This specimen belongs to a study of metastatic and nonmetastatic thyroid tumors. The overall study: Comparative analysis of repertoires was undertaken across blood and tumor or nodule tissue obtained from malignant and benign thyroid patients.

The CDR3 spans 14 residues. Per the germline V gene, CDR1 is MNHEY and CDR2 is SVGEGT. The V end lost 4 bases, the J end lost 0 bases, and 9 bases lay between the germline ends. Study observations and caveats: It was reportedly found that TCR beta diversity was significantly higher in malignant thyroid tumors than in benign nodules, a difference seen in both blood and tumor samples.

What was sequenced was adjacent normal tissue. This receptor was taken from a female donor with papillary thyroid cancer or a benign thyroid nodule (not recorded which). Some clones in this sample may be carry-over from other donors' samples. The gene calls are TRBV6-2 or TRBV6-3 and TRBJ1-1; unclear D gene. The CDR3 here is CASSWAGMNTEAFF. The DNA of the CDR3 is TGTGCCAGCAGTTGGGCGGGCATGAACACTGAAGCTTTCTTT.